These 23 T cell receptor beta chains originate from one sample sequenced in a study of T cell responses to AZD1222 COVID-19 vaccine. Clones were read by immunoSEQ multiplex PCR, and TCRdb kept only the in-frame ones, dropping some. The table records roughly 120,000 clones, 70% to 90% of them present only once. Sequenced here: peripheral blood, sampled 28 days after the second AZD1222 dose. Receptors were obtained from an adult who received the AZD1222 COVID-19 vaccine.

The chain employs TRBV9 and TRBJ2-7; D is perhaps TRBD1 or TRBD2 (5 bases each). Germline-derived CDR1 and CDR2 are SGDLS and YYNGEE. V was trimmed by 0 bases and J by 4 bases, leaving 17 bases between them. The CDR3 loop spans 16 amino acids. For the CDR3, the DNA is TGTGCCAGCAGCGTAGACCCGGGGCTAAGTATATACGAGCAGTACTTC. Protein sequence: CASSVDPGLSIYEQYF.

The rearrangement joins TRBV28 to TRBJ2-3; D remains unclear. From germline, CDR1 is MDHEN and CDR2 SYDVKM. Trimming shortened V by 3 bases and J by 7 bases, and 5 bases separated the two germline ends. This CDR3 comprises 11 residues. Written as DNA, the CDR3 is TGTGCCAGCAGTTTCGGATATACGCAGTATTTT. Translating it yields CASSFGYTQYF.

The table lists this clone with a few counts. The chain carries TRBV12-3 or TRBV12-4 and TRBJ2-3; 10 bases line up with TRBD2. The CDR3 loop spans 12 amino acids. V was clipped by 7 bases and J by 7 bases; unmatched bases: 2. CDR3 region: CASKLAGYTQYF. In DNA form, the CDR3 reads TGTGCCAGCAAACTAGCGGGGTATACGCAGTATTTT.

The rearrangement uses TRBV4-1 and TRBJ1-2, with 7 bases matching TRBD1. J gave up 3 bases and V 4 bases, and 8 bases lay outside the gene matches. The CDR3 is made up of 15 amino acids. Germline lookup yields CDR1 MGHRA and CDR2 YSYEKL. CDR3 in DNA: TGCGCCAGCAGCCTTCACGGACAGGCGTACTATGGCTACACCTTC. This codes for CASSLHGQAYYGYTF.

This clone was seen a single time. This rearrangement joins TRBV19 to TRBJ1-1, with 8 positions matching TRBD1. The CDR3 is 13 residues long. Germline V gives CDR1 LNHDA, CDR2 SQIVND (reference sequence). V was pared by 5 bases and J by 8 bases, with 7 bases of the junction left unmatched. The DNA of the CDR3 is TGTGCCAGTAGTCCCGATGGACAGGGAGAAGCTTTCTTT. It specifies CASSPDGQGEAFF.

J is TRBJ1-1 and V is TRBV5-6; D call uncertain. Trimming took 2 bases from V and 8 from J, leaving 10 bases between them. CDR3 length: 12 amino acids. CDR1 and CDR2 from the germline V gene are SGHDT and YYEEEE. The CDR3 nucleotides are TGTGCCAGCAGCTTCTCCAGCGTAGAAGCTTTCTTT. It is translated as CASSFSSVEAFF.

This chain connects TRBV7-9 to TRBJ2-2; D call uncertain. CDR1 SEHNR and CDR2 FQNEAQ come from the germline V gene (reference sequence). This CDR3 has 14 amino acids. The V and J ends lost 0 bases and 6 bases respectively, with 8 bases between them. The CDR3 loop reads CASSLAEVPGELFF. Here the CDR3 DNA reads TGTGCCAGCAGCTTAGCAGAGGTTCCCGGGGAGCTGTTTTTT.

This rearrangement joins TRBV6-5 to TRBJ1-2; 7 bases agree with TRBD1. The CDR3 spans 14 residues. The junction had 7 bases not matched to a gene; V was cut back by 7 bases and J by 2 bases. Germline loops: CDR1 MNHEY, CDR2 SVGAGI. The DNA for the CDR3 is TGTGCCAGCACCGCCCAGGACAGGAACTATGGCTACACCTTC. Protein: CASTAQDRNYGYTF.

The chain recombines TRBV11-1 with TRBJ1-2, with 9 bases that match TRBD1. After removal of 6 bases from V and 7 bases from J, the junction contained 9 bases not matched to a gene. This CDR3 has 14 residues. Germline CDR1 SGHAT, CDR2 FQDESV (reference sequence). CDR3 protein: CASSLQQGAAGYTF. The CDR3 DNA reads as TGTGCCAGCAGTTTACAACAGGGGGCGGCTGGCTACACCTTC.

This clone was counted once. The V gene is TRBV5-4, the J gene TRBJ2-7; 10 bases are a match to TRBD2. Germline V CDR1 and CDR2: SGHNT, YYREEE (reference sequence). This CDR3 has 15 residues. V was clipped by 0 bases and J by 2 bases; unmatched bases: 2. The CDR3 nucleotides read TGTGCCAGCAGCTTGGTAGCGGGAGGCCCCTACGAGCAGTACTTC. It is translated as CASSLVAGGPYEQYF.

The J gene is TRBJ2-4, the V gene TRBV4-1; 7 bases are a match to TRBD1. The germline CDR1 and CDR2 sequences are MGHRA and YSYEKL. The junction had 20 bases not matched to a gene; V was cut back by 4 bases and J by 2 bases. The CDR3 has 20 residues. CDR3 sequence (DNA): TGCGCCAGCAGCCCCGACACCGGGACAGAATCCTACCAATCCAAAAACATTCAGTACTTC. This codes for CASSPDTGTESYQSKNIQYF.

V and J are TRBV24-1 and TRBJ2-3; TRBD1 might be the D (6 bases). The germline CDR1 and CDR2 sequences are KGHDR and SFDVKD. This CDR3 is 14 amino acids long. Trimming stripped 1 base from V and 4 bases from J, with 8 bases between. The CDR3 nucleotides are TGTGCCACCAGTGATTTTGCAGGGGCAGATACGCAGTATTTT. Its translation: CATSDFAGADTQYF.

V is TRBV4-2 and J is TRBJ2-3; D is unclear. V lost 0 bases and J 6 bases, leaving 10 bases between the germline ends. CDR1 and CDR2 from the germline V gene are LGHNA and YNFKEQ. The CDR3 spans 14 residues. CDR3 loop: CASSQDQPRDTQYF. CDR3 DNA sequence: TGTGCCAGCAGCCAAGATCAGCCTAGGGATACGCAGTATTTT.

The V and J genes are TRBV6-2 or TRBV6-3 and TRBJ1-2, with D uncertain. V was shortened by 5 bases and J by 7 bases, with 14 bases between the two germline ends. The CDR3 has 13 amino acids. The germline V gene encodes CDR1 MNHEY and CDR2 SVGEGT. CDR3 amino acids: CASSTDWDTGYTF. For the CDR3, the DNA is TGTGCCAGCAGTACGGACTGGGATACTGGCTACACCTTC.

The CDR3 here is CASSPGTSGISKNIQYF. The CDR3 DNA reads as TGTGCCAGCAGCCCCGGGACTAGCGGGATATCCAAAAACATTCAGTACTTC. The chain joins TRBV7-2 to TRBJ2-4; the match to TRBD2 covers 13 bases. This CDR3 contains 17 residues. Trimming took 5 bases from V and 2 from J; bases not matched to a gene: 6. The germline CDR1 and CDR2 sequences are SGHTA and FQGNSA.

This clone was seen more than once but under ten times. The V gene is TRBV18, the J gene TRBJ1-1, with 9 bases that match TRBD1. This CDR3 has 14 residues. Trimming cost V 3 bases and J 6 bases; bases outside gene matches: 5. Germline V gene data show CDR1 as KGHSH and CDR2 as LQKENI. The DNA of the CDR3 is TGTGCCAGCTCACCTTACGGACAGGGGTCTGAAGCTTTCTTT. This codes for CASSPYGQGSEAFF.

This clone was detected once. This chain connects TRBV6-4 to TRBJ2-5, with TRBD1 matching 9 bases. From germline, CDR1 is MRHNA and CDR2 SNTAGT. The V gene end was trimmed by 7 bases and the J gene end by 2 bases; junction bases not matched to a gene: 8. This CDR3 is built from 15 residues. CDR3 region: CASIRTGELQETQYF. The DNA for the CDR3 is TGTGCCAGCATAAGGACAGGGGAGTTGCAAGAGACCCAGTACTTC.

This chain joins TRBV6-5 and TRBJ1-1; D is perhaps TRBD1 (5 bases). CDR1 is MNHEY and CDR2 is SVGAGI in the germline V gene. Deletions cut 6 bases from V and 2 bases from J, with 16 bases between. This CDR3 spans 15 amino acids. CDR3 nucleotide sequence: TGTGCCAGCAGAAAAATCGACAGAAGCAACACTGAAGCTTTCTTT. Translation gives CASRKIDRSNTEAFF.

The chain has TRBV6-4 and TRBJ2-1; D ambiguous. V lost 3 bases and J 0 bases, leaving 12 bases between the germline ends. Germline values: CDR1 MRHNA, CDR2 SNTAGT. This CDR3 spans 16 amino acids. The CDR3 protein is CASSEQVESSYNEQFF. The CDR3, as DNA: TGTGCCAGCAGTGAGCAGGTTGAGAGCTCCTACAATGAGCAGTTCTTC.

This sequence joins TRBV4-3 and TRBJ2-1; 7 bases are a match to TRBD2. The CDR3 has 18 amino acids. With V trimmed by 0 bases and J by 0 bases, 8 bases remained unmatched. Per the germline V gene, CDR1 is LGHNA and CDR2 is YSLEER. CDR3 residues: CASSQDMAGEYSYNEQFF. As DNA, the CDR3 is TGCGCCAGCAGCCAAGATATGGCGGGAGAATACTCCTACAATGAGCAGTTCTTC.

This chain connects TRBV6-5 to TRBJ2-2; D remains ambiguous. Germline CDR1 MNHEY, CDR2 SVGAGI. The CDR3 is 14 residues long. With 6 bases removed from V and 5 bases from J, the gap between germline ends came to 13 bases. CDR3 loop: CASSLGRLTGELFF. CDR3 DNA: TGTGCCAGCAGCCTAGGACGGTTGACCGGGGAGCTGTTTTTT.

This clone showed up just a few times. V gene TRBV13 combines with J gene TRBJ1-3; 9 bases map to TRBD1. Trimming at V came to 8 bases and at J to 1 base, leaving 6 bases not matched to a gene. The CDR3 extends over 15 amino acids. The germline CDR1 and CDR2 sequences are PRHDT and FYEKMQ (reference sequence). The DNA for the CDR3 is TGTGCCAGCGGTACAGGGGGCACGTCTGGAAACACCATATATTTT. Amino acids: CASGTGGTSGNTIYF. Combining the CDR3 with reference TRBV13 and TRBJ1-3 gives the whole variable domain AAGVIQSPRHLIKEKRETATLKCYPIPRHDTVYWYQQGPGQDPQFLISFYEKMQSDKGSIPDRFSAQQFSDYHSELNMSSLELGDSALYFCASGTGGTSGNTIYFGEGSWLTVV.

The chain combines TRBV15 with TRBJ1-3; D is ambiguous. V was trimmed by 10 bases and J by 5 bases, leaving 18 bases between them. CDR1 and CDR2 (germline): LNHNV, YYDKDF (reference sequence). CDR3 size: 14 residues. The CDR3, as DNA: TGTGCCAGTCTGGAGCGGGGAGGTCGAAACACCATATATTTT. It translates to CASLERGGRNTIYF.